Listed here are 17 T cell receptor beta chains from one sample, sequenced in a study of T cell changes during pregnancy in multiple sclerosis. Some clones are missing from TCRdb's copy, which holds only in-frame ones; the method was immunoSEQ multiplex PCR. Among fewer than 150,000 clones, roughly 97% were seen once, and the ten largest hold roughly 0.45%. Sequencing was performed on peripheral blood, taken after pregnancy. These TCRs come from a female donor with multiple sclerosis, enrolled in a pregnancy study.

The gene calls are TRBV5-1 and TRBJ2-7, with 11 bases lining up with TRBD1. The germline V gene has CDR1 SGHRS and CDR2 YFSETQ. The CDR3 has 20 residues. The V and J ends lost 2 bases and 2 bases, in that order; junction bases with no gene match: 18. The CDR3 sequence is CASSFKMGGQGGLGAYEQYF. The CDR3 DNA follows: TGCGCCAGCAGCTTTAAAATGGGGGGACAGGGGGGACTGGGGGCCTACGAGCAGTACTTC.

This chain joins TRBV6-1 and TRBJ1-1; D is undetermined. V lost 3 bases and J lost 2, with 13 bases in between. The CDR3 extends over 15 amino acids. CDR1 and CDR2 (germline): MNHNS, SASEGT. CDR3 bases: TGTGCCAGCAGTGACCGAACGAGATCTAACACTGAAGCTTTCTTT. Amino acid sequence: CASSDRTRSNTEAFF.

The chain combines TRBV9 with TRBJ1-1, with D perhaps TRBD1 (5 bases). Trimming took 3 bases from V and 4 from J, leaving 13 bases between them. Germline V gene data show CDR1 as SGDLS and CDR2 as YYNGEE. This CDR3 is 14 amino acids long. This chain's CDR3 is CASSADQGFTEAFF. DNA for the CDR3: TGTGCCAGCAGCGCTGATCAGGGTTTCACTGAAGCTTTCTTT. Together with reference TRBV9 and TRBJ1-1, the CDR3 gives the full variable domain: DSGVTQTPKHLITATGQRVTLRCSPRSGDLSVYWYQQSLDQGLQFLIQYYNGEERAKGNILERFSAQQFPDLHSELNLSSLELGDSALYFCASSADQGFTEAFFGQGTRLTVV.

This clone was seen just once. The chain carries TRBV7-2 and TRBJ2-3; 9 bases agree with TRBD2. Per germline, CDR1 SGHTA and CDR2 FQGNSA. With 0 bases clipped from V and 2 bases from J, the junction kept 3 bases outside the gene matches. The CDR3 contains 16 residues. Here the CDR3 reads CASSLALAGDTDTQYF. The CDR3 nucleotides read TGTGCCAGCAGCTTAGCCTTAGCGGGGGACACAGATACGCAGTATTTT.

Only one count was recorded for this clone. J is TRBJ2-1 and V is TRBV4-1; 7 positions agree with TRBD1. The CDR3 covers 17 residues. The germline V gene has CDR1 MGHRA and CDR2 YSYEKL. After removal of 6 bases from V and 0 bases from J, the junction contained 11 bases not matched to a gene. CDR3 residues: CASSSPRGQNSYNEQFF. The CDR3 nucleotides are TGCGCCAGCAGTTCTCCGAGGGGGCAGAACTCCTACAATGAGCAGTTCTTC.

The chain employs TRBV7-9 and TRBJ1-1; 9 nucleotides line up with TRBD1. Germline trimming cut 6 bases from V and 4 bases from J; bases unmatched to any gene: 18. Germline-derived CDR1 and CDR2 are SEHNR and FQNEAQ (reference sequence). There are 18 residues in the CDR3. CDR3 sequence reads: CASRGPGQGDLVGTEAFF. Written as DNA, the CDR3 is TGTGCCAGCAGGGGACCGGGACAGGGTGATCTAGTTGGCACTGAAGCTTTCTTT. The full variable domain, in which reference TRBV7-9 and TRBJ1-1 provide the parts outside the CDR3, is DTGVSQNPRHKITKRGQNVTFRCDPISEHNRLYWYRQTLGQGPEFLTYFQNEAQLEKSRLLSDRFSAERPKGSFSTLEIQRTEQGDSAMYLCASRGPGQGDLVGTEAFFGQGTRLTVV.

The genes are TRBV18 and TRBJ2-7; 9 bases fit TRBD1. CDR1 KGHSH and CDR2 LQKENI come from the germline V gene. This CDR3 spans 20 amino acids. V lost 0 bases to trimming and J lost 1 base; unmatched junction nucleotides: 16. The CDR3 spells CASSPPIGTGLGGGSYEQYF. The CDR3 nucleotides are TGTGCCAGCTCACCACCGATAGGGACAGGGCTTGGTGGTGGTTCCTACGAGCAGTACTTC. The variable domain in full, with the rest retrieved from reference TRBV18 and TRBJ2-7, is NAGVMQNPRHLVRRRGQEARLRCSPMKGHSHVYWYRQLPEEGLKFMVYLQKENIIDESGMPKERFSAEFPKEGPSILRIQQVVRGDSAAYFCASSPPIGTGLGGGSYEQYFGPGTRLTVT.

CDR3 protein: CASSYQGRGTGELFF. The CDR3 nucleotides are TGCGCCAGCAGCTACCAGGGAAGGGGTACCGGGGAGCTGTTTTTT. This chain links TRBV5-1 with TRBJ2-2; D may be TRBD1 (5 bases). Per the germline V gene, CDR1 is SGHRS and CDR2 is YFSETQ. Trimming took 3 bases from V and 5 from J, leaving 14 bases between them. The CDR3 contains 15 residues.

DNA for the CDR3: TGTGCCAGCAGCTTAGCGCCACTAGCGGGACGAGAGACCCAGTACTTC. Protein product: CASSLAPLAGRETQYF. The chain employs TRBV7-8 and TRBJ2-5; 10 nucleotides align to TRBD2. Germline assignment: CDR1 SGHVS and CDR2 FQNEAQ. The V gene end was trimmed by 0 bases and the J gene end by 4 bases; junction bases not matched to a gene: 5. The length of the CDR3 is 16 residues.

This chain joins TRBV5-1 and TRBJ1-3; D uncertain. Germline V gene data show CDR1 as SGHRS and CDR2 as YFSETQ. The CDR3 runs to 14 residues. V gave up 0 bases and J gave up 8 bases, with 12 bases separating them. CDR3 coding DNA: TGCGCCAGCAGCTTGGGAGTCGTCGTAGACACCATATATTTT. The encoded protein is CASSLGVVVDTIYF.

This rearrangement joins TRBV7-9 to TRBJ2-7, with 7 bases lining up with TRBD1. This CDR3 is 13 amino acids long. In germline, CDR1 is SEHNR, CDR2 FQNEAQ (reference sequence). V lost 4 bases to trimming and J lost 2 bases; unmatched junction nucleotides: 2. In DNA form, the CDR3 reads TGTGCCAGCAGCTCGACAGGGACCTACGAGCAGTACTTC. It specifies CASSSTGTYEQYF. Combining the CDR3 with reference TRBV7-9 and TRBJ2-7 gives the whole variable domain DTGVSQNPRHKITKRGQNVTFRCDPISEHNRLYWYRQTLGQGPEFLTYFQNEAQLEKSRLLSDRFSAERPKGSFSTLEIQRTEQGDSAMYLCASSSTGTYEQYFGPGTRLTVT.

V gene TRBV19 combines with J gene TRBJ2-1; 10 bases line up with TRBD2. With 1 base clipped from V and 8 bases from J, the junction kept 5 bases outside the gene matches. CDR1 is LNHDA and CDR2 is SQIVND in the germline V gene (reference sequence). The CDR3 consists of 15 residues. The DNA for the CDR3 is TGTGCCAGTAGTATAGGCGGGCTAGCGGGAGATGAGCAGTTCTTC. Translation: CASSIGGLAGDEQFF.

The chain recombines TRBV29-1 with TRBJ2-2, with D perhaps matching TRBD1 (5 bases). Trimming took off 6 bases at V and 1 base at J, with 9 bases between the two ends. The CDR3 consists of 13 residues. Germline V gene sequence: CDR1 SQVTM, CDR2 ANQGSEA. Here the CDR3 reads CSVDTGNTGELFF. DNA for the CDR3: TGCAGCGTCGACACAGGGAACACCGGGGAGCTGTTTTTT.

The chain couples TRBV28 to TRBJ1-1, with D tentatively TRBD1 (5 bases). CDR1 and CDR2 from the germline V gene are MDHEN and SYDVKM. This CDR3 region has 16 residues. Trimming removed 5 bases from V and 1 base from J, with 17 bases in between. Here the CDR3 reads CASSLGPGRANTEAFF. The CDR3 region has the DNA TGTGCCAGCAGTCTAGGCCCCGGCAGGGCGAACACTGAAGCTTTCTTT. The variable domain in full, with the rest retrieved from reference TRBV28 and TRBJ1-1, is DVKVTQSSRYLVKRTGEKVFLECVQDMDHENMFWYRQDPGLGLRLIYFSYDVKMKEKGDIPEGYSVSREKKERFSLILESASTNQTSMYLCASSLGPGRANTEAFFGQGTRLTVV.

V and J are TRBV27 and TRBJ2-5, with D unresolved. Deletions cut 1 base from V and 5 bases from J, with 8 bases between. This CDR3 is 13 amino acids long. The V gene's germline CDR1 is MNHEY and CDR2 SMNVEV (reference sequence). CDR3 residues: CASSLLHTETQYF. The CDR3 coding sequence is TGTGCCAGCAGTTTATTACACACGGAGACCCAGTACTTC.

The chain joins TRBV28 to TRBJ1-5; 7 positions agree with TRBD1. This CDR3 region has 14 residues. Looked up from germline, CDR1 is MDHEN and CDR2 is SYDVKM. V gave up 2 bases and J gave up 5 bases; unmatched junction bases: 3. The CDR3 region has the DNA TGTGCCAGCAGTTTAAGACAGGGTGATCAGCCCCAGCATTTT. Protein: CASSLRQGDQPQHF.

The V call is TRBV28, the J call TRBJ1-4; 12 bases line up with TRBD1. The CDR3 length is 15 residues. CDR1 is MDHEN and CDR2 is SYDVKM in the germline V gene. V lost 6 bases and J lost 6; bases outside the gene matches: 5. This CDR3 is CASRRGDRGHEKLFF. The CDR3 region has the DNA TGTGCCAGCAGGAGGGGGGACAGGGGGCATGAAAAACTGTTTTTT.